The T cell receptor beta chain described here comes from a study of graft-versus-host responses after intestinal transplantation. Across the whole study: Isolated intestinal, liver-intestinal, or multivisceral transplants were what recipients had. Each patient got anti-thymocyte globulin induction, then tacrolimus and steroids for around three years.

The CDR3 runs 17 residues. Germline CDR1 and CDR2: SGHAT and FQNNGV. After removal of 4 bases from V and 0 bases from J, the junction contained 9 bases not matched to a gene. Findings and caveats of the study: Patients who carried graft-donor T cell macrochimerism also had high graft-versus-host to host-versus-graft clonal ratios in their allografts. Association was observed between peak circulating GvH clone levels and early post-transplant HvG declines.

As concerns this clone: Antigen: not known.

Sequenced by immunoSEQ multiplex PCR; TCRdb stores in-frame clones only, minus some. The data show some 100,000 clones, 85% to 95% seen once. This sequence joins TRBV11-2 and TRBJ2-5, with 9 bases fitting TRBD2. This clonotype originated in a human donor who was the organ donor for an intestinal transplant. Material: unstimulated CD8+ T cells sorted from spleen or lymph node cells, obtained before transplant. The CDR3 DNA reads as TGTGCCAGCAGCTCCAGACTGGCGGGAGGGTACCAAGAGACCCAGTACTTC. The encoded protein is CASSSRLAGGYQETQYF.